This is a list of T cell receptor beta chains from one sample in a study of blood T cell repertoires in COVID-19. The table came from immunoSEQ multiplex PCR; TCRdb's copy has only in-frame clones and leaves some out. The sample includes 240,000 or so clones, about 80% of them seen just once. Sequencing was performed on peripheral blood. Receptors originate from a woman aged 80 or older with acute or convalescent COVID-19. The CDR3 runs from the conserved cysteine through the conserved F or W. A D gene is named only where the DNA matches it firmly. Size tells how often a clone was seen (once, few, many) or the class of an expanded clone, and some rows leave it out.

CDR3 protein: CASSLAGGRTDTQYF
CDR3 DNA: TGTGCCAGCAGTTTAGCGGGAGGCCGCACAGATACGCAGTATTTT
J gene: TRBJ2-3
clone size: .
D gene: TRBD2
CDR3 length: 15
V gene: TRBV28

CDR3 protein: CASSSGNSYEQYF
CDR3 DNA: TGTGCCAGTTCCTCGGGTAATTCCTACGAGCAGTACTTC
J gene: TRBJ2-7
clone size: .
D gene: .
CDR3 length: 13
V gene: TRBV11-2

CDR3 protein: CASSQDRGFYGYTF
CDR3 DNA: TGTGCCAGCAGCCAGGACAGGGGTTTCTATGGCTACACCTTC
J gene: TRBJ1-2
clone size: .
D gene: TRBD1
CDR3 length: 14
V gene: TRBV5-6

CDR3 protein: CASSQTGLATQYF
CDR3 DNA: TGTGCCAGCAGTCAGACAGGGTTGGCTACGCAGTATTTT
J gene: TRBJ2-3
clone size: .
D gene: TRBD1
CDR3 length: 13
V gene: TRBV6-5

CDR3 protein: CASSLITGPNYGYTF
CDR3 DNA: TGTGCCAGCAGTTTAATCACAGGTCCTAACTATGGCTACACCTTC
J gene: TRBJ1-2
clone size: .
D gene: .
CDR3 length: 15
V gene: TRBV28

CDR3 protein: CASRIRDSFYEQYF
CDR3 DNA: TGTGCCAGCAGAATCCGGGACAGCTTCTACGAGCAGTACTTC
J gene: TRBJ2-7
clone size: .
D gene: TRBD1
CDR3 length: 14
V gene: TRBV6-4

CDR3 protein: CASSFSSQGREKLFF
CDR3 DNA: TGTGCCAGCAGTTTTTCTTCGCAGGGCAGGGAAAAACTGTTTTTT
J gene: TRBJ1-4
clone size: .
D gene: .
CDR3 length: 15
V gene: TRBV27

CDR3 protein: CASSSQGLDTQYF
CDR3 DNA: TGTGCCAGCAGCTCCCAGGGCTTAGATACGCAGTATTTT
J gene: TRBJ2-3
clone size: .
D gene: .
CDR3 length: 13
V gene: TRBV11-3

CDR3 protein: CASSQDPVAGGPNEQFF
CDR3 DNA: TGTGCCAGCAGCCAAGATCCAGTAGCGGGGGGGCCTAATGAGCAGTTCTTC
J gene: TRBJ2-1
clone size: .
D gene: TRBD2
CDR3 length: 17
V gene: TRBV3-1/TRBV3-2

CDR3 protein: CASSDKAGTHNTYEQYF
CDR3 DNA: TGTGCCAGTAGCGACAAGGCCGGCACACATAATACCTACGAGCAGTACTTC
J gene: TRBJ2-7
clone size: .
D gene: .
CDR3 length: 17
V gene: TRBV19

CDR3 protein: CASSQGRAGRSTGELFF
CDR3 DNA: TGTGCCAGCAGCCAAGGCAGAGCCGGGAGGAGCACCGGGGAGCTGTTTTTT
J gene: TRBJ2-2
clone size: .
D gene: TRBD2
CDR3 length: 17
V gene: TRBV14

CDR3 protein: CASSLRVSNQPQHF
CDR3 DNA: TGCGCCAGCAGCCTACGTGTTAGCAATCAGCCCCAGCATTTT
J gene: TRBJ1-5
clone size: .
D gene: .
CDR3 length: 14
V gene: TRBV10-2

CDR3 protein: CASSIWGKQETQYF
CDR3 DNA: TGTGCCAGTAGTATCTGGGGCAAACAAGAGACCCAGTACTTC
J gene: TRBJ2-5
clone size: .
D gene: .
CDR3 length: 14
V gene: TRBV19

CDR3 protein: CASTQDRRNYNSPLHF
CDR3 DNA: TGTGCCAGTACTCAGGACAGGCGGAACTATAATTCACCCCTCCACTTT
J gene: TRBJ1-6
clone size: .
D gene: TRBD1
CDR3 length: 16
V gene: TRBV19

CDR3 protein: CASSFGHASTDTQYF
CDR3 DNA: TGTGCCAGCAGCTTCGGACACGCCAGCACAGATACGCAGTATTTT
J gene: TRBJ2-3
clone size: .
D gene: .
CDR3 length: 15
V gene: TRBV11-2

CDR3 protein: CASSTGGLKNGNEQFF
CDR3 DNA: TGTGCCAGCAGCACGGGGGGACTAAAGAACGGCAATGAGCAGTTCTTC
J gene: TRBJ2-1
clone size: once
D gene: TRBD2
CDR3 length: 16
V gene: TRBV5-6

CDR3 protein: CASSLGTGTYEQYF
CDR3 DNA: TGTGCCAGCAGCTTAGGGACAGGGACCTACGAGCAGTACTTC
J gene: TRBJ2-7
clone size: .
D gene: TRBD1
CDR3 length: 14
V gene: TRBV5-6

CDR3 protein: CASSFRTGVNGYTF
CDR3 DNA: TGTGCCAGCAGCTTTAGGACAGGGGTCAATGGCTACACCTTC
J gene: TRBJ1-2
clone size: .
D gene: TRBD1
CDR3 length: 14
V gene: TRBV5-6

CDR3 protein: CASSRTTSGGAAQFF
CDR3 DNA: TGTGCCAGCAGTAGAACGACTAGCGGGGGGGCCGCGCAGTTCTTC
J gene: TRBJ2-1
clone size: .
D gene: TRBD2
CDR3 length: 15
V gene: TRBV7-8

CDR3 protein: CASSQVTHEQFF
CDR3 DNA: TGTGCCAGTTCTCAGGTAACCCATGAGCAGTTCTTC
J gene: TRBJ2-1
clone size: once
D gene: .
CDR3 length: 12
V gene: TRBV6-5

CDR3 protein: CASSFSTGRGKAEAFF
CDR3 DNA: TGCGCCAGCAGCTTCAGCACCGGCAGGGGGAAAGCTGAAGCTTTCTTT
J gene: TRBJ1-1
clone size: .
D gene: TRBD1
CDR3 length: 16
V gene: TRBV5-1

CDR3 protein: CASSLEGRGAHDEQFF
CDR3 DNA: TGTGCCAGCAGCTTAGAGGGTCGGGGGGCGCATGATGAGCAGTTCTTC
J gene: TRBJ2-1
clone size: .
D gene: .
CDR3 length: 16
V gene: TRBV11-2

CDR3 protein: CASSLGGSDTGELFF
CDR3 DNA: TGTGCCAGCAGCCTCGGAGGGTCTGACACCGGGGAGCTGTTTTTT
J gene: TRBJ2-2
clone size: .
D gene: .
CDR3 length: 15
V gene: TRBV9

CDR3 protein: CASSPDHTNRDRETQYF
CDR3 DNA: TGTGCCAGCTCCCCAGACCACACGAACAGGGACCGAGAGACCCAGTACTTC
J gene: TRBJ2-5
clone size: .
D gene: .
CDR3 length: 17
V gene: TRBV18

CDR3 protein: CASSPFDLETGYNEQFF
CDR3 DNA: TGTGCCAGCTCACCTTTCGACCTAGAAACGGGATACAATGAGCAGTTCTTC
J gene: TRBJ2-1
clone size: .
D gene: .
CDR3 length: 17
V gene: TRBV18

CDR3 protein: CASSLVANTEAFF
CDR3 DNA: TGCGCCAGCAGCTTGGTGGCGAACACTGAAGCTTTCTTT
J gene: TRBJ1-1
clone size: .
D gene: .
CDR3 length: 13
V gene: TRBV5-1

CDR3 protein: CASAPGQSYEQYF
CDR3 DNA: TGTGCCAGCGCCCCGGGACAATCCTACGAGCAGTACTTC
J gene: TRBJ2-7
clone size: .
D gene: .
CDR3 length: 13
V gene: TRBV5-5

CDR3 protein: CASSYGGGAGGSEAFF
CDR3 DNA: TGCGCCAGCAGCTACGGAGGCGGGGCAGGGGGATCTGAAGCTTTCTTT
J gene: TRBJ1-1
clone size: .
D gene: TRBD1
CDR3 length: 16
V gene: TRBV5-1

CDR3 protein: CASLSPLGRNGYTF
CDR3 DNA: TGTGCCAGCTTGAGCCCCCTCGGTCGTAATGGCTACACCTTC
J gene: TRBJ1-2
clone size: .
D gene: .
CDR3 length: 14
V gene: TRBV28

CDR3 protein: CASSPTGTYGYTF
CDR3 DNA: TGTGCCAGTAGTCCGACAGGGACCTATGGCTACACCTTC
J gene: TRBJ1-2
clone size: .
D gene: TRBD1
CDR3 length: 13
V gene: TRBV19